Listed here are 15 T cell receptor beta chains from one sample, sequenced in a study of T cell responses to AZD1222 COVID-19 vaccine. Here immunoSEQ multiplex PCR was the method, and the copy in TCRdb shows in-frame clones only, minus some. The table records 80,000 to 90,000 clones, about 91% of them present only once. The sequencing here drew on peripheral blood, taken on day 0 of AZD1222 vaccination. These TCRs come from an adult in good health.

The rearrangement uses TRBV3-1 (or the pseudogene TRBV3-2) and TRBJ2-1; D is tentatively TRBD1 or TRBD2 (6 bases each). This CDR3 comprises 16 residues. CDR1 and CDR2 (germline): LGHDT, YNNKEL (reference sequence). Trimming removed 0 bases from V and 9 bases from J, with 18 bases in between. As DNA, the CDR3 is TGTGCCAGCAGCCAAGAATCCGGGGGCTTTATGGGTGAGCAGTTCTTC. Its translation: CASSQESGGFMGEQFF.

This chain joins TRBV9 and TRBJ1-4; perhaps TRBD1 as D (6 bases). V was cut by 3 bases and J by 0 bases, with 12 bases left in between. This CDR3 comprises 16 residues. Germline CDR1 SGDLS, CDR2 YYNGEE. In DNA, the CDR3 is TGTGCCAGCAGCGACGGGCAGGGGACAACTAATGAAAAACTGTTTTTT. Translation: CASSDGQGTTNEKLFF.

The rearrangement uses TRBV19 and TRBJ2-7; 7 nucleotides align to TRBD1. In germline, CDR1 is LNHDA, CDR2 SQIVND (reference sequence). V shed 4 bases, J shed 6 bases, and the junction held 3 bases outside the gene matches. The CDR3 covers 12 residues. The CDR3 spells CASSNRGFEQYF. Here the CDR3 DNA reads TGTGCCAGTAGTAACAGGGGATTCGAGCAGTACTTC.

The genes are TRBV7-2 and TRBJ2-7; 11 nucleotides align to TRBD2. The CDR3 has 14 amino acids. The germline CDR1 and CDR2 sequences are SGHTA and FQGNSA. The trim removed 4 bases at V and 6 bases at J, leaving 5 bases unmatched. In DNA, the CDR3 is TGTGCCAGCAGCTCCGGACTAGCGGGTTCCGAGCAGTACTTC. Amino acid sequence: CASSSGLAGSEQYF.

This chain connects TRBV27 to TRBJ2-1; 9 bases match TRBD1. Losses at the gene ends were 5 bases for V and 9 bases for J; bases not matched to a gene: 8. This CDR3 contains 14 residues. Germline assignment: CDR1 MNHEY and CDR2 SMNVEV (reference sequence). CDR3 sequence: CASSTLDRGGEQFF. The CDR3 DNA reads as TGTGCCAGCAGTACTCTGGACAGGGGAGGTGAGCAGTTCTTC.

This clone was picked up a small number of times. The chain employs TRBV9 and TRBJ1-2; D not certain. CDR3 length: 13 amino acids. The V gene lost 4 bases and the J gene lost 8 bases, with 15 bases spanning the gap. CDR1 SGDLS and CDR2 YYNGEE come from the germline V gene. The CDR3 spells CASSPRFGEGYTF. The CDR3 DNA reads as TGTGCCAGCAGCCCCCGCTTTGGTGAAGGCTACACCTTC. Full variable domain (remainder filled in from reference TRBV9 and TRBJ1-2): DSGVTQTPKHLITATGQRVTLRCSPRSGDLSVYWYQQSLDQGLQFLIQYYNGEERAKGNILERFSAQQFPDLHSELNLSSLELGDSALYFCASSPRFGEGYTFGSGTRLTVV.

The chain is built from TRBV15 and TRBJ2-1; weak D call: TRBD2 (6 bases). V lost 1 base and J 0 bases, leaving 10 bases between the germline ends. This CDR3 is built from 16 residues. CDR1 is LNHNV, CDR2 YYDKDF, per germline (reference sequence). The CDR3 DNA sequence: TGTGCCACCAGCAGAGGTCGGGAGAACTCCTACAATGAGCAGTTCTTC. Protein sequence: CATSRGRENSYNEQFF.

Worth noting for this clone: One junction end disagrees with the germline gene, perhaps due to a read error. This chain uses TRBV7-7 with TRBJ1-1, with a possible D match to TRBD1 (5 bases). The germline V gene encodes CDR1 SSHAT and CDR2 FNYEAQ (reference sequence). The CDR3 spans 13 residues. As DNA, the CDR3 is TGTGCTAGCAGCTTAGGGGAAGACACTGAAGCTTTCTTT. This sequence encodes CASSLGEDTEAFF.

The chain has TRBV5-1 and TRBJ2-1, with TRBD1 identical over 7 bases. Trimming removed 4 bases from V and 2 bases from J; junction bases left unmatched: 3. Germline V gene data show CDR1 as SGHRS and CDR2 as YFSETQ. The CDR3 covers 14 residues. The CDR3 nucleotides are TGCGCCAGCAGCACCCAGGGGGCCTACAATGAGCAGTTCTTC. Protein sequence: CASSTQGAYNEQFF.

The DNA of the CDR3 is TGTGCCAGCAGTGACCTCTCAGCGGGGGTACAAGAGACCCAGTACTTC. This translates into CASSDLSAGVQETQYF. The chain recombines TRBV25-1 with TRBJ2-5, with TRBD2 identical over 8 bases. The CDR3 is 16 amino acids. J gave up 2 bases and V 3 bases, and 8 bases lay outside the gene matches. Germline V gene lookup returns CDR1 MGHDK and CDR2 SYGVNS.

This chain links TRBV28 with TRBJ2-7; perhaps TRBD1 as D (6 bases). The CDR3 spans 12 residues. V was shortened by 7 bases and J by 3 bases, with 10 bases between the two germline ends. In germline, CDR1 is MDHEN, CDR2 SYDVKM. CDR3 sequence (DNA): TGTGCCAGCACCGGACAGATCTACGAGCAGTACTTC. Residues: CASTGQIYEQYF. The entire variable domain, with the rest obtained from reference TRBV28 and TRBJ2-7, is as follows: DVKVTQSSRYLVKRTGEKVFLECVQDMDHENMFWYRQDPGLGLRLIYFSYDVKMKEKGDIPEGYSVSREKKERFSLILESASTNQTSMYLCASTGQIYEQYFGPGTRLTVT.

The chain joins TRBV7-9 to TRBJ1-1, with 12 bases aligning to TRBD1. The CDR3 has 16 amino acids. Looked up from germline, CDR1 is SEHNR and CDR2 is FQNEAQ (reference sequence). The V segment lost 4 bases and the J segment 5 bases; nucleotides outside the gene matches: 8. The CDR3 region is CASSSLGTGGRTEAFF. CDR3 sequence (DNA): TGTGCCAGCAGCTCACTCGGGACAGGGGGCCGGACTGAAGCTTTCTTT.

This chain links TRBV9 with TRBJ2-2, with 8 bases lining up with TRBD1. The CDR3 extends over 16 amino acids. Unmatched junction bases numbered 15, after V lost 7 bases and J lost 7 bases. Looked up from germline, CDR1 is SGDLS and CDR2 is YYNGEE. The CDR3 here is CASHASGQGFGGELFF. In DNA form, the CDR3 reads TGTGCCAGCCACGCCAGCGGACAGGGATTTGGCGGGGAGCTGTTTTTT.

This clone was picked up one time. V is TRBV10-3 and J is TRBJ2-2, with D unclear. V was pared by 6 bases and J by 1 base, with 9 bases between. The length of the CDR3 is 14 residues. Germline assignment: CDR1 ENHRY and CDR2 SYGVKD. The CDR3 protein is CAISAEKNTGELFF. In DNA form, the CDR3 reads TGTGCCATCAGCGCCGAAAAGAACACCGGGGAGCTGTTTTTT.

This chain uses TRBV5-1 with TRBJ2-7, with 7 bases fitting TRBD2. The length of the CDR3 is 14 residues. CDR1 SGHRS and CDR2 YFSETQ come from the germline V gene. J was trimmed by 2 bases and V by 6 bases; bases with no gene match: 8. DNA for the CDR3: TGCGCCAGCACCCCAGCGGGAACCACCTACGAGCAGTACTTC. It codes for CASTPAGTTYEQYF.